Sequencing of this T cell receptor (beta chain) was carried out in a study of blood T cell repertoires in COVID-19. V was pared by 7 bases and J by 5 bases, with 12 bases between. The germline gives CDR1 SGHRS, CDR2 YFSETQ. This CDR3 comprises 13 residues. Clones were read by immunoSEQ multiplex PCR, and TCRdb kept only the in-frame ones, dropping some. The sample has approximately 200,000 clones, roughly 83% seen once. This clonotype was obtained from a woman aged 25 to 39 who had recovered from COVID-19. The sample consisted of PBMCs or T cells enriched from blood (not recorded which). The rearrangement uses TRBV5-1 and TRBJ1-4; no definite D call. The CDR3 DNA sequence: TGCGCCAGCCGTCCAGGCCCAAATGAAAAACTGTTTTTT. Protein: CASRPGPNEKLFF.